This TCR beta chain was retrieved from a study of prognosis after radiotherapy for stage I lung cancer. Two-round multiplex PCR, the amplification method, yielded TCR beta CDR3 from genomic DNA. Every TRBV and TRBJ gene had its own specific primer in first-round PCR. TCRdb passed the multiplex PCR reads through MiXCR, listing each CDR3 protein once. Of 26,000 or so distinct CDR3 sequences listed, 30% are singletons. This clonotype appeared many times. The germline CDR1 and CDR2 sequences are SNHLY and FYNNEI. The junction had 5 bases not matched to a gene; V was cut back by 1 base and J by 13 bases. This CDR3 is built from 13 residues.

The TCR originated in a donor aged 50 or older with non-small cell lung cancer. V and J are TRBV2 and TRBJ2-1; 9 bases fit TRBD2. Here the sequenced sample was PBMCs, taken before or after stereotactic body radiation therapy (not recorded which). The CDR3 here is CASSEDLAGAQFF. The CDR3 DNA follows: TGTGCCAGCAGTGAAGATTTAGCGGGAGCCCAGTTCTTC.